This TCR beta chain stems from a study of blood T cells in healthy people across ages. With a J-beta primer mix and a sample-barcoded 5' primer, a second PCR ran 7 to 11 cycles. The authors tagged each cDNA molecule using a template-switch adaptor with 12 random nucleotides. TCRdb reprocessed the 5' RACE reads via MiXCR and lists one record per CDR3 protein. The sample shows 1.8 million or so distinct CDR3 sequences, 35% to 50% of them seen only once. Germline V gene lookup returns CDR1 SGHAT and CDR2 FQNNGV. The CDR3 extends over 14 amino acids. V was pared by 5 bases and J by 3 bases, with 3 bases of the junction left unmatched.

The chain uses TRBV11-2 and TRBJ1-5; 8 bases align to TRBD1. This TCR derives from a human donor in good health. The sample comprised blood. The CDR3 nucleotides are TGTGCCAGCAGCCAGGGACAGGACAATCAGCCCCAGCATTTT. Protein product: CASSQGQDNQPQHF.